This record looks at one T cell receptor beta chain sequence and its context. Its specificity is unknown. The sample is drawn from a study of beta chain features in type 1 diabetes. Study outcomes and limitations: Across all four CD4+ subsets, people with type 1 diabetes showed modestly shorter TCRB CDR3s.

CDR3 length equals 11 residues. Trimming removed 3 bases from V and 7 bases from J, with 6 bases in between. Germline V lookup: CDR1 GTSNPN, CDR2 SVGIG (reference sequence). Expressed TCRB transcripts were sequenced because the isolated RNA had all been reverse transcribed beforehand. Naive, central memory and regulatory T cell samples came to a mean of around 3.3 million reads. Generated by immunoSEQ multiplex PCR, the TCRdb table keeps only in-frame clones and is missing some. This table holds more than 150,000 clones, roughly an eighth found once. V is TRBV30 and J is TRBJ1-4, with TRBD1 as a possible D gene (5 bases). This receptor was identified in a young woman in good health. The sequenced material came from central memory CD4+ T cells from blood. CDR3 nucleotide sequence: TGTGCCTGGAGCAGGGCTGAAAAACTGTTTTTT. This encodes CAWSRAEKLFF.